This TCR beta chain came from a study of CD8 T cells in Susac syndrome. Study-wide results and caveats: As the study acknowledged, the number of individuals in its TCR sequencing and HLA analysis was relatively small.

The CDR3 runs to 15 residues. Per the germline V gene, CDR1 is MNHEY and CDR2 is SMNVEV (reference sequence). Germline trimming cut 0 bases from V and 2 bases from J; bases unmatched to any gene: 1. With regard to this clonotype: Its antigen is unknown.

CD8+ and CD4+ blood T cells underwent TCR beta sequencing. Relapsing-remitting disease, either stable or active, was present in the treatment-naive patients who were the multiple sclerosis controls. An amount of RNA that ranged from roughly 0.5 to 1 ug was reverse transcribed with random hexamers. Amplification of TCR beta CDR3 by immunoSEQ multiplex PCR spanned 54 Vbeta and 13 Jbeta. A single record per CDR3 protein comes from TCRdb applying MiXCR to the immunoSEQ multiplex PCR reads. The sample includes hundreds of thousands of distinct CDR3 sequences, approximately 89% of them seen just once. The clonotype was recovered from a human donor with multiple sclerosis. This chain joins TRBV27 and TRBJ1-1, with TRBD1 identical over 9 bases. Sequenced material: CD8+ T cells from PBMCs. CDR3: CASSLSTGGNTEAFF. For the CDR3, the DNA is TGTGCCAGCAGTTTATCGACAGGGGGAAACACTGAAGCTTTCTTT.